What follows are 2 T cell receptor beta chains derived from one specimen sequenced in a study of T cell repertoires in cytomegalovirus infection. TCRdb reprocessed the reads via MiXCR and lists one record per CDR3 protein. This table holds more than 500,000 distinct CDR3 sequences, approximately 15% found once. The sample comprised CD8+ T cells from PBMCs. These receptors came from a human donor in good health (CMV status not recorded). Some clones in this sample may be carry-over from other donors' samples.

This clonotype was recorded many times. The chain couples TRBV6-5 to TRBJ1-2; D is undetermined. Trimming removed 0 bases from V and 6 bases from J, with 11 bases in between. This CDR3 is 14 amino acids long. Per the germline V gene, CDR1 is MNHEY and CDR2 is SVGAGI. CDR3 DNA: TGTGCCAGCAGTTACTCGACCACCGGTGATGGCTACACCTTC. The encoded protein is CASSYSTTGDGYTF.

In this sample, this clonotype turned up many times. The CDR3 protein is CASSLMGPWETQYF. The CDR3, as DNA: TGTGCCAGCAGTTTAATGGGACCTTGGGAGACCCAGTACTTC. The rearrangement uses TRBV12-3 or TRBV12-4 and TRBJ2-5; D may correspond to TRBD1 or TRBD2 (5 bases each). V was pared by 2 bases and J by 5 bases, with 12 bases between. The CDR3 is 14 amino acids.